The 21 T cell receptor beta chains below all came from one sample that was sequenced in a study of blood T cell repertoires in COVID-19. This table comes from immunoSEQ multiplex PCR, and its TCRdb copy is limited to in-frame clones, with some not included. Counted here are about 240,000 clones, around four fifths occurring once; the ten biggest clones make up roughly 8%. The sequenced sample consisted of peripheral blood. These receptors were collected from a woman of 80 years or more with COVID-19, enrolled during active disease.

This sequence joins TRBV5-8 and TRBJ1-2; D ambiguous. Germline CDR1 and CDR2: SGHTS and YDEGEE. The CDR3 sequence is 15 residues long. V was trimmed by 7 bases and J by 3 bases, leaving 19 bases between them. The DNA for the CDR3 is TGTGCCAGCCTGAGGCGGAGGTTTCTGGACTATGGCTACACCTTC. Translated: CASLRRRFLDYGYTF.

The chain has TRBV5-4 and TRBJ2-5; D possibly corresponds to TRBD1 (6 bases). The ends were cut back, 3 bases at V and 5 bases at J, with 14 bases in the middle. In germline, CDR1 is SGHNT, CDR2 YYREEE (reference sequence). This CDR3 spans 14 amino acids. CDR3 residues: CASSSGQRTETQYF. The DNA of the CDR3 is TGTGCCAGCAGCTCTGGACAGAGGACGGAGACCCAGTACTTC.

In nucleotides, the CDR3 is TGTGCCAGCAGCCAACGGTGGCAGATAGGACAGGGGTATGAAAAACTGTTTTTT. Its protein product is CASSQRWQIGQGYEKLFF. The J gene is TRBJ1-4, the V gene TRBV4-2; TRBD1 matches 9 bases. With 2 bases clipped from V and 6 bases from J, the junction kept 13 bases outside the gene matches. The CDR3 extends over 18 amino acids. Germline values: CDR1 LGHNA, CDR2 YNFKEQ.

This chain uses TRBV30 with TRBJ1-1; TRBD1 might be the D (6 bases). Germline lookup yields CDR1 GTSNPN and CDR2 SVGIG (reference sequence). This CDR3 has 13 amino acids. Trimming removed 3 bases from V and 4 bases from J, with 12 bases in between. Here the CDR3 reads CAWSLTGATEAFF. The CDR3 bases are TGTGCCTGGAGCCTGACAGGCGCCACTGAAGCTTTCTTT.

CDR3 loop: CASSPTTGRRETQYF. CDR3 nucleotide sequence: TGTGCCAGCAGTCCCACGACAGGGAGGCGGGAGACCCAGTACTTC. J is TRBJ2-5 and V is TRBV27; perhaps TRBD1 as D (7 bases). The V gene lost 5 bases and the J gene lost 5 bases, with 18 bases spanning the gap. The CDR3 is made up of 15 amino acids. CDR1 MNHEY and CDR2 SMNVEV come from the germline V gene (reference sequence).

The gene calls are TRBV18 and TRBJ2-7; D unresolved. Germline loops: CDR1 KGHSH, CDR2 LQKENI. The CDR3 consists of 14 residues. Trimming took 4 bases from V and 4 from J, leaving 14 bases between them. The CDR3: CASSRSGQRYEQYF. DNA of the CDR3: TGTGCCAGCTCACGCTCGGGTCAGAGGTACGAGCAGTACTTC.

This clone was counted a single time. The gene calls are TRBV2 and TRBJ1-3; 8 bases agree with TRBD1. Trimming cost V 8 bases and J 4 bases; bases outside gene matches: 13. Germline lookup yields CDR1 SNHLY and CDR2 FYNNEI. The CDR3 runs to 16 residues. The CDR3 is CASGPWTGKVGNTIYF. The CDR3 nucleotides are TGTGCCAGCGGACCCTGGACAGGGAAGGTCGGAAACACCATATATTTT. Drawing the rest from reference TRBV2 and TRBJ1-3, the complete variable domain is EPEVTQTPSHQVTQMGQEVILRCVPISNHLYFYWYRQILGQKVEFLVSFYNNEISEKSEIFDDQFSVERPDGSNFTLKIRSTKLEDSAMYFCASGPWTGKVGNTIYFGEGSWLTVV.

V usage is TRBV25-1 and J usage is TRBJ2-1; the match to TRBD2 covers 11 bases. The CDR3 contains 13 residues. Trimming took 10 bases from V and 7 from J; bases not matched to a gene: 6. CDR1 and CDR2 (germline): MGHDK, SYGVNS. The CDR3 bases are TGTGCCACACTAGCGGGAGTCGGTAATGAGCAGTTCTTC. Amino acids: CATLAGVGNEQFF.

The chain has TRBV3-1 (or the pseudogene TRBV3-2) and TRBJ1-5; D unclear. CDR3 size: 16 residues. CDR1 is LGHDT and CDR2 is YNNKEL in the germline V gene (reference sequence). Trimming pared 1 base from V and 0 bases from J, leaving 10 bases between. DNA for the CDR3: TGTGCCAGCAGCCAAGGTTCGCGGCATAGCAATCAGCCCCAGCATTTT. It encodes CASSQGSRHSNQPQHF.

The J gene is TRBJ1-1, the V gene TRBV27; TRBD1 aligns across 9 bases. Trimming at V came to 5 bases and at J to 1 base, leaving 8 bases not matched to a gene. The CDR3 covers 16 residues. CDR1 and CDR2 from the germline V gene are MNHEY and SMNVEV (reference sequence). The CDR3 coding sequence is TGTGCCAGCAGTCAACCTCCGGGACAGGGGAACACTGAAGCTTTCTTT. Protein: CASSQPPGQGNTEAFF.

V and J are TRBV18 and TRBJ2-1; 8 nucleotides match TRBD2. Trimming took 5 bases from V and 4 from J; bases not matched to a gene: 4. The CDR3 is made up of 14 amino acids. Germline V gene data show CDR1 as KGHSH and CDR2 as LQKENI. CDR3 amino acids: CASSRAGEYNEQFF. The CDR3 DNA is TGTGCCAGCTCAAGAGCGGGAGAGTACAATGAGCAGTTCTTC. Using reference TRBV18 and TRBJ2-1 for the parts outside the CDR3, the full variable domain is NAGVMQNPRHLVRRRGQEARLRCSPMKGHSHVYWYRQLPEEGLKFMVYLQKENIIDESGMPKERFSAEFPKEGPSILRIQQVVRGDSAAYFCASSRAGEYNEQFFGPGTRLTVL.

The chain combines TRBV7-2 with TRBJ2-1; D not resolved. The germline V gene has CDR1 SGHTA and CDR2 FQGNSA. The CDR3 runs to 14 residues. The V end lost 0 bases, the J end lost 10 bases, and 13 bases lay between the germline ends. CDR3 DNA: TGTGCCAGCAGCTTAGCGCTAGTAGGCAAAGAGCAGTTCTTC. Translating gives CASSLALVGKEQFF.

This chain uses TRBV5-1 with TRBJ1-2; 12 bases fit TRBD1. The CDR3 length is 16 residues. Germline V gene data show CDR1 as SGHRS and CDR2 as YFSETQ. V trimming: 4 bases; J trimming: 4 bases; junction bases outside the gene matches: 8. Here the CDR3 DNA reads TGCGCCAGCAGCGCATCCGGGACAGGGGGCCGCTATGGCTACACCTTC. It translates to CASSASGTGGRYGYTF.

J is TRBJ1-1 and V is TRBV18; D gene unclear. This CDR3 has 14 residues. V was clipped by 2 bases and J by 1 base, with 8 bases between them. Germline lookup yields CDR1 KGHSH and CDR2 LQKENI. The CDR3 coding sequence is TGTGCCAGCTCACCAAAGGAGGGGAACACTGAAGCTTTCTTT. Its protein is CASSPKEGNTEAFF.

The J gene is TRBJ1-2, the V gene TRBV11-2; unclear D gene. The CDR3 consists of 12 residues. V was shortened by 2 bases and J by 4 bases, with 5 bases between the two germline ends. CDR1 SGHAT and CDR2 FQNNGV come from the germline V gene. CDR3 amino acids: CASSLSVYGYTF. CDR3 sequence (DNA): TGTGCCAGCAGCTTATCGGTCTATGGCTACACCTTC.

The gene calls are TRBV6-2 or TRBV6-3 and TRBJ1-6, with D maybe TRBD1 (5 bases). Trimming removed 1 base from V and 9 bases from J, with 16 bases in between. Germline CDR1 MNHEY, CDR2 SVGEGT. The CDR3 extends over 16 amino acids. In nucleotides, the CDR3 is TGTGCCAGCAGTTACTTTGGAAGGGGCAAGAGTTCACCCCTCCACTTT. This codes for CASSYFGRGKSSPLHF.

The chain employs TRBV3-1 (or the pseudogene TRBV3-2) and TRBJ1-1; D unclear. This CDR3 spans 17 amino acids. Between the trimmed V and J ends, which lost 0 bases and 0 bases, there was a span of 14 bases. The germline V gene encodes CDR1 LGHDT and CDR2 YNNKEL (reference sequence). CDR3 bases: TGTGCCAGCAGCCAAGAGGTCGGGGAAATCATGAACACTGAAGCTTTCTTT. It yields the protein CASSQEVGEIMNTEAFF.

This clone came up a few times. This chain uses TRBV7-9 with TRBJ1-1, with a weak D call TRBD1 (5 bases). Trimming stripped 2 bases from V and 5 bases from J, with 24 bases between. The CDR3 covers 18 residues. Per germline, CDR1 SEHNR and CDR2 FQNEAQ (reference sequence). CDR3 region: CASSLSPGGRGGSTEAFF. The CDR3 nucleotides are TGTGCCAGCAGCTTATCCCCGGGGGGTCGGGGAGGTTCGACTGAAGCTTTCTTT. Combining the CDR3 with reference TRBV7-9 and TRBJ1-1 gives the whole variable domain DTGVSQNPRHKITKRGQNVTFRCDPISEHNRLYWYRQTLGQGPEFLTYFQNEAQLEKSRLLSDRFSAERPKGSFSTLEIQRTEQGDSAMYLCASSLSPGGRGGSTEAFFGQGTRLTVV.

This chain uses TRBV24-1 with TRBJ2-3, with D maybe TRBD1 (6 bases). The V end was cut by 4 bases, the J end by 4 bases, with 17 bases between. This CDR3 comprises 16 residues. The germline CDR1 and CDR2 sequences are KGHDR and SFDVKD. The DNA for the CDR3 is TGTGCCACCAGTGACCGCCCCGGCAGGGGTGCAGATACGCAGTATTTT. Translated: CATSDRPGRGADTQYF.

The chain is built from TRBV6-5 and TRBJ1-4, with 7 bases that match TRBD1. This CDR3 is 16 amino acids long. The J segment lost 0 bases and the V segment lost 4 bases, leaving 5 bases of the junction unmatched. Germline loops: CDR1 MNHEY, CDR2 SVGAGI. The CDR3, as DNA: TGTGCCAGCAGTTTAAACAGGGGCACAACTAATGAAAAACTGTTTTTT. It yields the protein CASSLNRGTTNEKLFF.

This chain connects TRBV18 to TRBJ1-1; maybe TRBD1 (6 bases). The V gene's germline CDR1 is KGHSH and CDR2 LQKENI. This CDR3 is 15 amino acids long. V lost 7 bases and J lost 0, with 15 bases in between. The CDR3 nucleotides read TGTGCCAGCTTCATGACAGGTACAATGAACACTGAAGCTTTCTTT. Translation gives CASFMTGTMNTEAFF.